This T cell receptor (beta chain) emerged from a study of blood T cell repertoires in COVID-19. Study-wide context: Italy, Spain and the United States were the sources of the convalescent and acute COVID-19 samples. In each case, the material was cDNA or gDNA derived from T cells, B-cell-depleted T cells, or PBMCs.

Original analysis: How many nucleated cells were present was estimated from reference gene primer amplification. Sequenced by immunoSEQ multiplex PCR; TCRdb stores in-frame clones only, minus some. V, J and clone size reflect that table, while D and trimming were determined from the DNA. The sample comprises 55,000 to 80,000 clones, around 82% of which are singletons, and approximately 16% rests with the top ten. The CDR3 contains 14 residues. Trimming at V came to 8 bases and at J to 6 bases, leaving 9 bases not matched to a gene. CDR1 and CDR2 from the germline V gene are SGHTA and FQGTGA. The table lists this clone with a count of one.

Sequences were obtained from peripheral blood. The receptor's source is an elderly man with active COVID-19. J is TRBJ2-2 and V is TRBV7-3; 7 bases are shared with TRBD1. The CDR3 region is CASGARTGPGELFF. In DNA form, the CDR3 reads TGTGCCAGCGGCGCCAGGACAGGTCCCGGGGAGCTGTTTTTT.